The 31 T cell receptor beta chains below come from one sample, sequenced in a study of blood T cell repertoires in COVID-19. Data came from immunoSEQ multiplex PCR; TCRdb stores just in-frame clones and leaves some out. The table records some 200,000 clones, approximately 89% of them present only once. The specimen was peripheral blood. These receptors all come from a man aged 40-50 years with active or convalescent COVID-19.

This clone appeared a single time. The chain combines TRBV2 with TRBJ1-5; TRBD1 is a possible D gene (5 bases). The germline V gene encodes CDR1 SNHLY and CDR2 FYNNEI. The CDR3 extends over 15 amino acids. Trimming removed 3 bases at V and 2 bases at J, with 11 bases between. The CDR3 DNA reads TGTGCCAGCAGTGATTTCCGGGGGGGCAATCAGCCCCAGCATTTT. Amino acid sequence: CASSDFRGGNQPQHF.

The rearrangement joins TRBV4-1 to TRBJ2-3; TRBD2 matches at 9 bases. Trimming cost V 4 bases and J 2 bases; bases outside gene matches: 13. The length of the CDR3 is 18 residues. Per germline, CDR1 MGHRA and CDR2 YSYEKL. In DNA, the CDR3 is TGCGCCAGCAGCCCCACACGCGGGGGGGCCTATTCCACAGATACGCAGTATTTT. Its translation: CASSPTRGGAYSTDTQYF.

This chain uses TRBV7-6 with TRBJ2-5; 11 positions match TRBD2. Germline CDR1 is SGHVS and CDR2 is FNYEAQ. The CDR3 loop spans 16 amino acids. The ends lost 0 bases at V and 4 bases at J; junction bases unmatched: 4. The CDR3 DNA is TGTGCCAGCAGCTTAGCCTCCGGACTAGCGGGAGAGACCCAGTACTTC. Amino acids: CASSLASGLAGETQYF.

The chain recombines TRBV12-3 or TRBV12-4 with TRBJ2-7, with a possible D match to TRBD1 (6 bases). V lost 3 bases and J 7 bases, leaving 10 bases between the germline ends. This CDR3 comprises 12 residues. CDR3 sequence (DNA): TGTGCCAGCAGTTTGTATAGGGGGGAGCAGTACTTC. Its translation: CASSLYRGEQYF.

The chain links TRBV27 to TRBJ1-6, with D possibly TRBD1 on 5 matching bases. Trimming cost V 2 bases and J 6 bases, with 11 bases left between them. This CDR3 has 15 residues. CDR1 and CDR2 (germline): MNHEY, SMNVEV (reference sequence). The CDR3 loop reads CASSLRAQGNSPLHF. CDR3 bases: TGTGCCAGCAGTTTAAGGGCCCAGGGTAATTCACCCCTCCACTTT.

The chain employs TRBV7-9 and TRBJ1-2, with TRBD1 matching over 8 bases. This CDR3 contains 15 residues. Germline V gives CDR1 SEHNR, CDR2 FQNEAQ (reference sequence). The junction had 12 bases not matched to a gene; V was cut back by 5 bases and J by 7 bases. The CDR3 DNA is TGTGCCAGCAGCCCCACCAGGACAGGGTTTGGTGGCTACACCTTC. Its protein is CASSPTRTGFGGYTF.

A word on this clone: Its ends do not fully match the called genes, so a read error is possible. This chain joins TRBV5-4 and TRBJ1-2; the match to TRBD1 covers 8 bases. This CDR3 is 15 amino acids long. The germline CDR1 and CDR2 sequences are SGHNT and YYREEE (reference sequence). CDR3 DNA sequence: TGTGCCAGCAGCTTGGAGGGACAGGTCTGGGACAAGTTCTCCTTC. It translates to CASSLEGQVWDKFSF.

This clone occurred once. The V and J genes are TRBV27 and TRBJ1-1, with D possibly being TRBD1 (5 bases). The CDR3 length is 13 residues. Per the germline V gene, CDR1 is MNHEY and CDR2 is SMNVEV (reference sequence). V was pared by 3 bases and J by 11 bases, with 16 bases between. This chain's CDR3 is CASSFQVGGLAFF. The CDR3 region has the DNA TGTGCCAGCAGTTTCCAGGTGGGGGGTTTGGCTTTCTTT.

The CDR3 region is CAWSDPPRGVSYNEQFF. The CDR3 DNA is TGTGCCTGGAGTGATCCCCCCAGGGGCGTCTCCTACAATGAGCAGTTCTTC. V is TRBV30 and J is TRBJ2-1; D perhaps matches TRBD1 (6 bases). Per germline, CDR1 GTSNPN and CDR2 SVGIG (reference sequence). CDR3 size: 17 residues. V lost 1 base to trimming and J lost 0 bases, with 16 bases between them.

The V call is TRBV7-8, the J call TRBJ1-6; 10 nucleotides match TRBD1. With V trimmed by 1 base and J by 7 bases, 1 base remained unmatched. Per germline, CDR1 SGHVS and CDR2 FQNEAQ. The CDR3 extends over 15 amino acids. The CDR3 reads CASSLGGQGNSPLHF. The CDR3 region has the DNA TGTGCCAGCAGCTTAGGGGGACAGGGGAATTCACCCCTCCACTTT.

J is TRBJ1-5 and V is TRBV4-2; no reliable D call. The CDR3 runs to 13 residues. In germline, CDR1 is LGHNA, CDR2 YNFKEQ. Trimming took 0 bases from V and 8 from J, leaving 8 bases between them. This chain's CDR3 is CASSQEYEEPQHF. The CDR3 DNA is TGTGCCAGCAGCCAAGAGTATGAGGAGCCCCAGCATTTT.

The rearrangement uses TRBV7-9 and TRBJ1-1; D call uncertain. V was pared by 1 base and J by 10 bases, with 10 bases between. Germline V lookup: CDR1 SEHNR, CDR2 FQNEAQ (reference sequence). This CDR3 spans 12 amino acids. In DNA form, the CDR3 reads TGTGCCAGCAGCTTAGGGGCCAGCGGAGCTTTCTTT. Translated, it gives CASSLGASGAFF.

CDR3 loop: CASSQDSWGGETQYF. CDR3 coding DNA: TGTGCCAGCAGCCAAGATTCGTGGGGAGGAGAGACCCAGTACTTC. The rearrangement links TRBV3-1 (or the pseudogene TRBV3-2) to TRBJ2-5, with TRBD2 as a possible D gene (6 bases). Germline V lookup: CDR1 LGHDT, CDR2 YNNKEL (reference sequence). The CDR3 length is 15 residues. Between the trimmed V and J ends, which lost 0 bases and 4 bases, there was a span of 12 bases.

This chain joins TRBV12-3 or TRBV12-4 and TRBJ2-2, with D perhaps matching TRBD1 (5 bases). The CDR3 contains 13 residues. V was trimmed by 10 bases and J by 0 bases, leaving 9 bases between them. The CDR3 region has the DNA TGTGCCACGGAAGGGGCGAACACCGGGGAGCTGTTTTTT. It translates to CATEGANTGELFF.

The chain carries TRBV6-6 and TRBJ1-1; 11 bases align to TRBD1. V was pared by 6 bases and J by 2 bases, with 5 bases of the junction left unmatched. The CDR3 has 15 amino acids. Germline assignment: CDR1 MNHNY and CDR2 SVGAGI (reference sequence). The CDR3 DNA reads as TGTGCCAGCAGACGGGACAGGGGGATAAACACTGAAGCTTTCTTT. Amino acid sequence: CASRRDRGINTEAFF.

The chain links TRBV30 to TRBJ2-5, with a tentative D call TRBD1 (6 bases). V was trimmed by 4 bases and J by 5 bases, leaving 11 bases between them. The V gene's germline CDR1 is GTSNPN and CDR2 SVGIG (reference sequence). This CDR3 comprises 12 residues. This CDR3 is CAWNRVRETQYF. In DNA form, the CDR3 reads TGTGCCTGGAACAGGGTTCGGGAGACCCAGTACTTC.

The rearrangement uses TRBV29-1 and TRBJ1-3; D gene ambiguous. Trimming shortened V by 6 bases and J by 4 bases, and 13 bases separated the two germline ends. This CDR3 contains 13 residues. Germline CDR1 is SQVTM and CDR2 is ANQGSEA. The CDR3 spells CSVRRGPGNTIYF. The CDR3 bases are TGCAGCGTCCGTCGAGGCCCCGGAAACACCATATATTTT.

The J gene is TRBJ2-1, the V gene TRBV7-2, with TRBD2 matching 13 bases. Germline V gene data show CDR1 as SGHTA and CDR2 as FQGNSA. J lost 1 base, V lost 6 bases, and 3 bases had no gene match. The CDR3 spans 16 residues. The CDR3 sequence is CASSLLAGGSYNEQFF. CDR3 in DNA: TGTGCCAGCAGTCTACTAGCGGGGGGGTCCTACAATGAGCAGTTCTTC.

The chain links TRBV5-1 to TRBJ1-2; possibly TRBD1 for D (5 bases). This CDR3 is built from 13 residues. Trimming took off 0 bases at V and 4 bases at J, with 7 bases between the two ends. Germline lookup yields CDR1 SGHRS and CDR2 YFSETQ. The CDR3 DNA reads as TGCGCCAGCAGCTTGGGACAGTCCTATGGCTACACCTTC. This translates into CASSLGQSYGYTF. Drawing the rest from reference TRBV5-1 and TRBJ1-2, the complete variable domain is KAGVTQTPRYLIKTRGQQVTLSCSPISGHRSVSWYQQTPGQGLQFLFEYFSETQRNKGNFPGRFSGRQFSNSRSEMNVSTLELGDSALYLCASSLGQSYGYTFGSGTRLTVV.

This chain uses TRBV7-9 with TRBJ1-4; weak D call: TRBD1 (5 bases). Deletions cut 5 bases from V and 5 bases from J, with 15 bases between. CDR3 length: 15 residues. Germline V gene lookup returns CDR1 SEHNR and CDR2 FQNEAQ (reference sequence). As DNA, the CDR3 is TGTGCCAGCAGCCCTTCGGAGGGGCTCAATGAAAAACTGTTTTTT. Protein sequence: CASSPSEGLNEKLFF.

The V call is TRBV30, the J call TRBJ1-5, with a weak D call TRBD1 (6 bases). The germline V and J ends were trimmed by 2 bases and 5 bases, with 10 bases remaining between them. The CDR3 has 13 amino acids. The germline CDR1 and CDR2 sequences are GTSNPN and SVGIG (reference sequence). The CDR3 DNA sequence: TGTGCCTGGAGTACAGGGTTTGATCAGCCCCAGCATTTT. Its translation: CAWSTGFDQPQHF.

This clone was seen a few times. The J gene is TRBJ1-6, the V gene TRBV7-9; 7 nucleotides align to TRBD1. This CDR3 is built from 17 residues. The V gene's germline CDR1 is SEHNR and CDR2 FQNEAQ (reference sequence). Trimming removed 5 bases from V and 6 bases from J; junction bases left unmatched: 13. For the CDR3, the DNA is TGTGCCAGCAGCCGGTGGAGGGGCCAGGGGGGTAATTCACCCCTCCACTTT. Its protein is CASSRWRGQGGNSPLHF.

The chain couples TRBV11-1 to TRBJ1-1, with TRBD1 matching over 7 bases. After removal of 2 bases from V and 4 bases from J, the junction contained 4 bases not matched to a gene. This CDR3 has 14 amino acids. Germline V gene sequence: CDR1 SGHAT, CDR2 FQDESV (reference sequence). This CDR3 reads CASSLQGVLTEAFF. CDR3 DNA sequence: TGTGCCAGCAGCTTACAGGGGGTTCTCACTGAAGCTTTCTTT. Full variable domain (rest looked up from reference TRBV11-1 and TRBJ1-1): EAEVAQSPRYKITEKSQAVAFWCDPISGHATLYWYRQILGQGPELLVQFQDESVVDDSQLPKDRFSAERLKGVDSTLKIQPAELGDSAMYLCASSLQGVLTEAFFGQGTRLTVV.

The CDR3: CASSLVQSYGYTF. CDR3 coding DNA: TGTGCCAGCAGCTTAGTACAGAGCTATGGCTACACCTTC. The chain employs TRBV7-2 and TRBJ1-2; D not certain. Between the trimmed V and J ends, which lost 1 base and 4 bases, there was a span of 7 bases. This CDR3 is 13 amino acids long. Per the germline V gene, CDR1 is SGHTA and CDR2 is FQGNSA.

This clone was picked up many times. The rearrangement joins TRBV25-1 to TRBJ1-6; TRBD1 matches 8 bases. The trim removed 1 base at V and 9 bases at J, leaving 11 bases unmatched. Per germline, CDR1 MGHDK and CDR2 SYGVNS. This CDR3 is built from 17 residues. The CDR3 coding sequence is TGTGCCAGCAGTGAATCCTTGACAGGGGCCGGGAGTTCACCCCTCCACTTT. Its translation: CASSESLTGAGSSPLHF.

The V and J genes are TRBV6-5 and TRBJ1-1; possibly TRBD1 for D (5 bases). CDR1 MNHEY and CDR2 SVGAGI come from the germline V gene. This CDR3 has 14 amino acids. V dropped 6 bases and J dropped 1 base, with 12 bases sitting between them. The CDR3: CASRSGMGNTEAFF. CDR3 coding DNA: TGTGCCAGCAGATCAGGGATGGGGAACACTGAAGCTTTCTTT.

The chain carries TRBV6-1 and TRBJ1-1; unclear D gene. The length of the CDR3 is 13 residues. Between the trimmed V and J ends, which lost 2 bases and 4 bases, there was a span of 8 bases. CDR1 is MNHNS and CDR2 is SASEGT in the germline V gene. In DNA form, the CDR3 reads TGTGCCAGCAGTGAACTAGGAGGCACTGAAGCTTTCTTT. Translated: CASSELGGTEAFF.

The chain couples TRBV10-3 to TRBJ2-3, with 7 bases matching TRBD2. The CDR3 has 18 amino acids. Germline assignment: CDR1 ENHRY and CDR2 SYGVKD. V trimming: 0 bases; J trimming: 0 bases; junction bases outside the gene matches: 9. The CDR3 spells CAISESFGSGASTDTQYF. The CDR3 DNA reads TGTGCCATCAGTGAGTCCTTTGGGAGCGGGGCTAGCACAGATACGCAGTATTTT.

The chain is built from TRBV6-6 and TRBJ1-5, with unresolved D. The CDR3 is 15 residues long. Trimming removed 7 bases at V and 5 bases at J, with 18 bases between. The germline V gene has CDR1 MNHNY and CDR2 SVGAGI (reference sequence). The CDR3 DNA sequence: TGTGCCAGCACCCCAATGTGGCTTCAGGATCAGCCCCAGCATTTT. It is translated as CASTPMWLQDQPQHF.

V usage is TRBV5-4 and J usage is TRBJ2-7, with 9 bases matching TRBD2. Germline V lookup: CDR1 SGHNT, CDR2 YYREEE (reference sequence). J lost 4 bases, V lost 0 bases, and 5 bases had no gene match. This CDR3 has 15 amino acids. The CDR3: CASSLGAGGPYEQYF. In DNA, the CDR3 is TGTGCCAGCAGCTTGGGCGCGGGGGGGCCTTACGAGCAGTACTTC.

V and J are TRBV6-5 and TRBJ2-5; TRBD1 matches at 7 bases. V lost 6 bases to trimming and J lost 2 bases; unmatched junction nucleotides: 3. This CDR3 is built from 13 residues. Germline CDR1 is MNHEY and CDR2 is SVGAGI. The CDR3 region is CASRGQSQETQYF. The CDR3 bases are TGTGCCAGCAGGGGACAGTCACAAGAGACCCAGTACTTC.